This T cell receptor beta chain originates from a study of CD4 T cells in relation to SARS-CoV-2 and coronaviruses. Study observations and caveats: The assay detects memory recall responses, not culture-primed primary responses.

Germline-derived CDR1 and CDR2 are MNHEY and SMNVEV (reference sequence). The CDR3 is made up of 15 amino acids. The data were produced by immunoSEQ multiplex PCR, yet TCRdb's version contains in-frame clones alone and is incomplete. The repertoire holds around 11,000 clones, with around 87% as singletons. As regards this clone: Its antigen remains unknown. The junction differs from germline at one of its ends, possibly a read error.

This TCR was sampled from an adult with COVID-19. Source material: naive CD4+ T cells from PBMCs. Subset specified: naive CD4+ T cells isolated by negative enrichment. V is TRBV27 and J is TRBJ1-5, with D possibly TRBD1 on 5 matching bases. CDR3 sequence reads: CASSPGGGGNRPQHF. The CDR3 bases are TGTGCCAGCAGTCCCGGCGGGGGAGGGAATCGGCCCCAGCATTTT.